This is a list of T cell receptor beta chains from one sample in a study of cytomegalovirus exposure and HLA in healthy donors. TCRdb's copy holds only in-frame clones and misses some; the assay was immunoSEQ multiplex PCR. The repertoire holds 100,000 to 150,000 clones, with 73% as singletons. The sequenced material came from PBMCs. The source of these receptors is a man aged 60 to 69 in good health and CMV-seropositive. Both conserved end residues are part of each CDR3. A D gene is named only where the DNA matches it firmly. Clone size is not always given. Where it is, it says once, few, many or a class for expanded clones.

j_call v_call d_call clone_size cdr3_nt cdr3_aa
TRBJ1-2 TRBV6-1 TRBD1 once TGTGCCAGCAGTGAAGCTTCGACAGGGGGCTATGGCTACACCTTC CASSEASTGGYGYTF
TRBJ2-1 TRBV28 . . TGTGCCAGCAGCCCCAGCCCCAGGGGAACGTTAAGCTCCTACAATGAGCAGTTCTTC CASSPSPRGTLSSYNEQFF
TRBJ1-1 TRBV6-5 TRBD1 few TGTGCCAGCCAACCGGGACAGGCGAACACTGAAGCTTTCTTT CASQPGQANTEAFF
TRBJ1-3 TRBV29-1 . . TGCAGCGTCGAAACAGGGACCGGAAACACCATATATTTT CSVETGTGNTIYF
TRBJ1-1 TRBV5-4 . . TGTGCCAGCAGCTTGGCGCACAGTGTTAACACTGAAGCTTTCTTT CASSLAHSVNTEAFF
TRBJ2-7 TRBV5-6 TRBD2 few TGTGCCAGCAGCTTGGTCAGGCCTAGCGGGGCCTACGAGCAGTACTTC CASSLVRPSGAYEQYF
TRBJ2-5 TRBV4-1 TRBD2 . TGCGCCAGCAGCCAAGAGGAGCGGGGGGGAGAGGAGACCCAGTACTTC CASSQEERGGEETQYF
TRBJ2-7 TRBV6-6 TRBD1 . TGTGCCAGCAGTCCAGGGACAGGACTTGAGCAGTACTTC CASSPGTGLEQYF
TRBJ1-1 TRBV9 TRBD1 . TGTGCCAGCAGCACACGACAGGGGAGGGACACTGAAGCTTTCTTT CASSTRQGRDTEAFF
TRBJ1-1 TRBV30 . few TGTGCCTGGAGTCTAGGACAGAACACTGAAGCTTTCTTT CAWSLGQNTEAFF
TRBJ1-3 TRBV9 . few TGTGCCAGCAGCGGATCCCGTGGGGCATCTGGAAACACCATATATTTT CASSGSRGASGNTIYF
TRBJ2-3 TRBV11-1 TRBD2 . TGTGCCAGCACCGACCAGCGGGGGGGCCCAGATACGCAGTATTTT CASTDQRGGPDTQYF
TRBJ2-7 TRBV15 . . TGTGCCACCAGCAGAGGGCCGACCGCCAGGGCCGCCGAGCAGTACTTC CATSRGPTARAAEQYF
TRBJ2-7 TRBV5-1 TRBD2 . TGCGCCAGCAGCTTCGGCGGGGGGGCCTACGAGCAGTACTTC CASSFGGGAYEQYF
TRBJ2-7 TRBV6-6 . . TGTGCCAGCAGCCTTACAGGGAACTCCTACGAGCAGTACTTC CASSLTGNSYEQYF
TRBJ1-3 TRBV28 . . TGTGCCAGCAGTTCGCCCCTCATGACTACTGGAAACACCATATATTTT CASSSPLMTTGNTIYF
TRBJ1-3 TRBV2 TRBD1 few TGTGCCAGCACCCGGACAGGGGGCTCTGGAAACACCATATATTTT CASTRTGGSGNTIYF
TRBJ1-5 TRBV10-3 . . TGTGCCATCAGTGAGTCGGGACATCGCAATCAGCCCCAGCATTTT CAISESGHRNQPQHF
TRBJ2-3 TRBV2 . . TGTGCCAGCAGACCTCGAACTAGCCCAGATACGCAGTATTTT CASRPRTSPDTQYF
TRBJ2-6 TRBV2 . few TGTGCCAGCAGTGACAGGGCTGGGGCCAACGTCCTGACTTTC CASSDRAGANVLTF
TRBJ2-5 TRBV11-2 . . TGTGCCAGCAGCTTAGAAGGTCCCGGGTTGAAGTACTTC CASSLEGPGLKYF
TRBJ1-5 TRBV30 . . TGTGCCTGGAGTTCTTCCCCCAGACTAGGCGGAGCCCAGCATTTT CAWSSSPRLGGAQHF
TRBJ2-3 TRBV4-2 TRBD2 . TGTGCCAGCAGCCAAGGGACTAGCGGGGTCACAGATACGCAGTATTTT CASSQGTSGVTDTQYF
TRBJ1-3 TRBV7-9 . . TGTTCCAGCAGCTTAGGAGGGCTCTCTGGAAACACCATATATTTT CSSSLGGLSGNTIYF
TRBJ2-6 TRBV7-7 TRBD1 . TGTGCTAGCAGCTTAGACAGGGCTGGGGCCAACGTCCTGACTTTC CASSLDRAGANVLTF
TRBJ1-1 TRBV28 TRBD1 . TGTGCCAGCAGACACAAAAGGACAGGGCAGACTGAAGCTTTCTTT CASRHKRTGQTEAFF